This TCR beta chain originates from a study of blood T cell repertoires in COVID-19 (dated by TCRdb to 2018 to 2021). Turning to the overall study: The collaborator samples originated in the United States, Italy and Spain and spanned the acute and convalescent phases of COVID-19. The prospective study material was composed of cDNA or gDNA derived from T cells, B-cell-depleted T cells, or PBMCs. Subjects who had been exposed to COVID-19, were actively infected with it, or had recovered from it provided the deeply sampled blood TCRbeta repertoires that made up the dataset. A freely available public database, intended as a resource for researchers studying the immune response to SARS-CoV-2, is where the repertoires were released. Samples came from the ongoing ImmuneRACE study (first 160 participants) plus 1,254 subjects from 6 global collaborators. A de-identified subject ID, COVID-19 status, age in years and sex were almost always included in the sample metadata. Where HLA class I and class II types were available, the types were taken from metadata supplied by the sample provider, not from assay-based typing. What the work shows at the level of the full study, not this receptor alone: The quantity of clinical and demographic metadata differed by source and by participant and was supplied without curation.

The collaborating institutions used their own protocols to collect whole blood in K2EDTA tubes. For TCRbeta analysis, collaborators shipped samples as frozen whole blood, isolated PBMCs, or DNA extracted from either of those sample types. The germline V gene encodes CDR1 SGHAT and CDR2 FQDESV (reference sequence). Trimming accounts for 4 bases at V and 7 bases at J, while the number of junction bases matched to no gene is 9. From the cysteine through the phenylalanine, the CDR3 covers 15 amino acids. Just the 45-base CDR3 DNA is kept, in frame starting at base 1. TCRbeta CDR3 regions were amplified from genomic DNA by means of the immunoSEQ Assay, a bias-controlled multiplex PCR. The paper's data handling went like this. The number of nucleated cells in each sample was estimated from the amplification of reference gene primers within the assay. To quantify the absolute abundance of each unique TCRbeta CDR3 rearrangement, sequence reads were collapsed and filtered. For each sample, productive Simpson clonality was calculated by taking the square root of Simpson's diversity index across productive rearrangements. TCRdb mirrors the immuneACCESS table, restricted to in-frame sequences. Some clones are absent from its copies; in checked studies, under half trace to an unresolved V gene, and the reason for the others is unknown. That table gives V, J and clone size, and the DNA gave D and trimming. This sample has around 93,000 clones in its table, and approximately 87% of those were observed once. The ten largest account for roughly 14% of the sample.

There are a few counts of this clone. Its antigen has not been determined. Qualities for individual bases were not recorded, and no much larger clone is one base off. Sequenced input: peripheral blood. The sequence derives from a human donor in a cohort sampled during active COVID-19. The V and J segments used are TRBV11-1 and TRBJ2-1; 8 middle bases align to TRBD1. The sequence in DNA is TGTGCCAGCAGCTCGCCAGACAGGGGAATAAATGAGCAGTTCTTC. The encoded protein is CASSSPDRGINEQFF.